The clone carrying this TCR beta chain was seen a few times. Its antigen is not identified. Sequenced by immunoSEQ multiplex PCR; TCRdb stores in-frame clones only, minus some. The table records roughly 5,200 clones, over 70% of them present only once. This sample was included in a study of chemoradiotherapy in HPV16-positive cancers. Overall study findings and caveats: Candidate HPV-specific clones and E7-related TCR motifs grew in tumor during treatment.

This material consisted of tumor tissue, taken from a patient who underwent chemoradiotherapy. This clonotype was sampled from a human donor with HPV-associated anogenital cancer.

The CDR3 DNA sequence: TGCGCCAGCGAATACGCCGGGACAGGGACCGGGGAGCTGTTTTTT. Amino acid sequence: CASEYAGTGTGELFF. The chain combines TRBV5-1 with TRBJ2-2, with 9 nucleotides matching TRBD1. Losses at the gene ends were 7 bases for V and 5 bases for J; bases not matched to a gene: 9. The length of the CDR3 is 15 residues. The germline gives CDR1 SGHRS, CDR2 YFSETQ.